Presented here are 21 T cell receptor beta chains from one specimen sequenced in a study of CD8 T cells in ankylosing spondylitis (dated by TCRdb to between 2016 and 2019). Library preparation employed 5' RACE. TCRdb lists the instrument as Illumina HiSeq 2500. TCRdb reprocessed the public reads (quality trimming at Q25 with fastp, clone calling with MiXCR) and kept in-frame beta chains. Records with the same CDR3 protein are collapsed into one entry carrying the most frequent genes and DNA. In this sample the table shows 150,000 to 200,000 distinct CDR3 sequences, roughly 18% of which occur a single time. The ten biggest clones cover roughly 4.5% of the sample. Sequencing input: blood, either unsorted or a sorted T cell fraction (not recorded which). Receptor source: a male donor aged 10 to 30 with ankylosing spondylitis or in good health (not recorded which). Donor details come from another sample of the same person, matched by shared clones.

The sample holds many counts of this clonotype. This chain joins TRBV12-3 or TRBV12-4 and TRBJ1-1; no clear D gene. The V end lost 9 bases, the J end lost 2 bases, and 13 bases lay between the germline ends. The CDR3 consists of 13 residues. The CDR3 coding sequence is TGTGCCAGTAGGTTAGGTCCCAACACTGAAGCTTTCTTT. It specifies CASRLGPNTEAFF.

This clonotype came up many times. The chain is built from TRBV7-7 and TRBJ2-6; D is unclear. The CDR3 has 14 residues. Germline lookup yields CDR1 SSHAT and CDR2 FNYEAQ (reference sequence). V was cut by 5 bases and J by 2 bases, with 7 bases left in between. The CDR3 loop reads CASSPQAGANVLTF. The CDR3 DNA sequence: TGTGCCAGCAGCCCTCAGGCTGGGGCCAACGTCCTGACTTTC.

At least ten counts were recorded for this clonotype. Mismatch with germline at one junction end may stem from a read error. The chain has TRBV5-1 and TRBJ1-1, with D possibly TRBD1 on 5 matching bases. This CDR3 has 15 amino acids. Germline lookup yields CDR1 SGHRS and CDR2 YFSETQ. CDR3 DNA sequence: TGCGCCAGCAGCACCCGGTCAGGGATGAAGACTGAAGCTTTCTTT. Its protein product is CASSTRSGMKTEAFF.

This clonotype was recorded at least ten times. The rearrangement links TRBV20-1 to TRBJ2-1; D possibly corresponds to TRBD2 (6 bases). V was shortened by 1 base and J by 5 bases, with 15 bases between the two germline ends. Germline V CDR1 and CDR2: DFQATT, SNEGSKA (reference sequence). The length of the CDR3 is 15 residues. The CDR3 region is CSARGRASSNNEQFF. The CDR3 DNA is TGCAGTGCTAGAGGGAGGGCTAGCAGTAACAATGAGCAGTTCTTC.

The chain recombines TRBV12-3 or TRBV12-4 with TRBJ2-1, with TRBD1 as a possible D gene (6 bases). The CDR3 runs to 15 residues. V shed 10 bases and J shed 6 bases, with 22 bases lying between them. CDR3 nucleotide sequence: TGTGCCACATATACTGGGGCAGGGGTGATCAATGAGCAGTTCTTC. Amino acids: CATYTGAGVINEQFF.

This clonotype was detected ten times or more. The chain uses TRBV20-1 and TRBJ2-1; 7 positions match TRBD2. CDR1 is DFQATT, CDR2 SNEGSKA, per germline (reference sequence). V gave up 0 bases and J gave up 1 base; unmatched junction bases: 12. CDR3 length: 18 residues. CDR3 sequence: CSARDMGDAGVSYNEQFF. Written as DNA, the CDR3 is TGCAGTGCTAGAGATATGGGGGACGCGGGAGTTTCCTACAATGAGCAGTTCTTC.

This clonotype was seen at least ten times. The rearrangement uses TRBV12-3 or TRBV12-4 and TRBJ1-1; no definite D call. V dropped 3 bases and J dropped 1 base, with 6 bases sitting between them. The CDR3 loop spans 13 amino acids. For the CDR3, the DNA is TGTGCCAGCAGTTTGACCGCGAACACTGAAGCTTTCTTT. Its protein is CASSLTANTEAFF.

The chain combines TRBV30 with TRBJ1-5; no firm D call. The V gene lost 3 bases and the J gene lost 3 bases, with 9 bases spanning the gap. This CDR3 spans 13 amino acids. Germline V gives CDR1 GTSNPN, CDR2 SVGIG (reference sequence). This CDR3 is CAWSAGLNQPQHF. CDR3 coding DNA: TGTGCCTGGAGCGCTGGGCTCAATCAGCCCCAGCATTTT.

This clonotype has ten or more counts. The rearrangement links TRBV12-3 or TRBV12-4 to TRBJ1-2; D is uncertain. The CDR3 totals 14 residues. Trimming cost V 6 bases and J 8 bases, with 19 bases left between them. CDR3: CASSESGLVWGYTF. CDR3 bases: TGTGCCAGCAGCGAGTCCGGACTGGTTTGGGGCTACACCTTC.

The table lists this clonotype with many counts. This chain uses TRBV10-3 with TRBJ2-3; D gene ambiguous. Germline V lookup: CDR1 ENHRY, CDR2 SYGVKD. Trimming cost V 5 bases and J 0 bases, with 18 bases left between them. The CDR3 length is 17 residues. The CDR3 protein is CAISHKLTGVSTDTQYF. The CDR3 DNA sequence: TGTGCCATCAGTCACAAATTGACGGGCGTCAGCACAGATACGCAGTATTTT.

This chain's CDR3 is CSVEGDRDRVLYEQFF. CDR3 DNA: TGCAGCGTTGAAGGTGACCGGGACAGGGTATTGTATGAGCAGTTCTTC. The chain has TRBV29-1 and TRBJ2-1, with 9 bases that match TRBD1. CDR1 and CDR2 (germline): SQVTM, ANQGSEA. The CDR3 runs to 16 residues. The V segment lost 1 base and the J segment 8 bases; nucleotides outside the gene matches: 12.

The table lists this clonotype with many counts. V usage is TRBV6-2 or TRBV6-3 and J usage is TRBJ2-7; perhaps TRBD1 as D (5 bases). Germline V gene data show CDR1 as MNHEY and CDR2 as SVGEGT. This CDR3 region has 13 residues. Trimming pared 0 bases from V and 2 bases from J, leaving 5 bases between. CDR3 residues: CASSYSTAYEQYV. CDR3 nucleotide sequence: TGTGCCAGCAGTTACTCGACAGCCTACGAGCAGTACGTC.

This clonotype was recorded many times. The chain joins TRBV20-1 to TRBJ1-5, with D unresolved. Trimming removed 3 bases from V and 5 bases from J, with 11 bases in between. Germline lookup yields CDR1 DFQATT and CDR2 SNEGSKA (reference sequence). The CDR3 has 13 residues. Written as DNA, the CDR3 is TGCAGTGCTAGCGAGGGAATGTATCAGCCCCAGCATTTT. Its translation: CSASEGMYQPQHF.

This chain connects TRBV6-2 or TRBV6-3 to TRBJ2-7, with 10 bases matching TRBD2. V was pared by 7 bases and J by 3 bases, with 3 bases of the junction left unmatched. There are 13 residues in the CDR3. Germline CDR1 and CDR2: MNHEY and SVGEGT. The CDR3 reads CASKTSGDYEQYF. CDR3 DNA: TGTGCCAGCAAAACTAGCGGGGACTACGAGCAGTACTTC.

This clonotype was observed many times. V is TRBV7-9 and J is TRBJ1-2, with a possible D match to TRBD1 (5 bases). Trimming left V 2 bases short and J 4 bases short, with 11 bases between. This CDR3 is 14 amino acids long. Germline CDR1 is SEHNR and CDR2 is FQNEAQ (reference sequence). For the CDR3, the DNA is TGTGCCAGCAGCTTACCCCAGGGTGGCTATGGCTACACCTTC. This encodes CASSLPQGGYGYTF.

This clonotype has at least ten counts. The rearrangement links TRBV6-1 to TRBJ1-5; possible D gene TRBD1, 5 bases. Germline V gene sequence: CDR1 MNHNS, CDR2 SASEGT. V lost 10 bases to trimming and J lost 2 bases, with 24 bases between them. CDR3 length: 17 amino acids. CDR3 in DNA: TGTGCCACAGGGACTCAACCGGGGGGTGTTGGCAATCAGCCCCAGCATTTT. Its translation is CATGTQPGGVGNQPQHF.

This clonotype was detected many times. The chain links TRBV7-2 to TRBJ1-1, with D tentatively TRBD1 (6 bases). The CDR3 covers 14 residues. The germline V gene has CDR1 SGHTA and CDR2 FQGNSA. V lost 1 base and J 5 bases, leaving 11 bases between the germline ends. The CDR3 region is CASSLGPGDTEAFF. In nucleotides, the CDR3 is TGTGCCAGCAGCTTAGGCCCAGGGGATACTGAAGCTTTCTTT.

This clonotype came up many times. The V call is TRBV12-3 or TRBV12-4, the J call TRBJ2-7; 7 positions agree with TRBD1. J gave up 3 bases and V 10 bases, and 12 bases lay outside the gene matches. This CDR3 has 14 residues. As DNA, the CDR3 is TGTGCCACCAAAGATGGGGACAGTCGCTACGAGCAGTACTTC. Residues: CATKDGDSRYEQYF.

There are many counts of this clonotype. The chain is built from TRBV12-3 or TRBV12-4 and TRBJ1-5; possibly TRBD1 for D (5 bases). Trimming shortened V by 6 bases and J by 7 bases, and 13 bases separated the two germline ends. The CDR3 extends over 13 amino acids. CDR3 DNA sequence: TGTGCCAGCAGGCGGGGGGGTCTGCAGCCCCAGCATTTT. Translating it yields CASRRGGLQPQHF.

This clonotype was counted ten times or more. V is TRBV5-1 and J is TRBJ2-7, with D tentatively TRBD2 (6 bases). The germline V and J ends were trimmed by 1 base and 0 bases, with 8 bases remaining between them. Germline V CDR1 and CDR2: SGHRS, YFSETQ. The CDR3 spans 14 residues. The CDR3 DNA follows: TGCGCCAGCAGCTTGTCCGGGAGCTCCTACGAGCAGTACGTC. Encoded protein: CASSLSGSSYEQYV.

This clonotype has more than one count but fewer than ten. The chain carries TRBV7-6 and TRBJ2-1; 9 bases are shared with TRBD2. The J segment lost 8 bases and the V segment lost 1 base, leaving 12 bases of the junction unmatched. Germline loops: CDR1 SGHVS, CDR2 FNYEAQ. The CDR3 has 17 residues. The chain's CDR3 is CASSLVGSGSPGDEQFF. The CDR3 nucleotides are TGTGCCAGCAGCTTAGTTGGTAGCGGGAGTCCGGGCGATGAGCAGTTCTTC.